The present TCR beta chain was sequenced within a study of blood T cell repertoires in COVID-19 (dated by TCRdb to about 2020). Describing the broader study: The collaborator samples originated in the United States, Italy and Spain and spanned the acute and convalescent phases of COVID-19. The material from the prospective study consisted of cDNA or gDNA derived from T cells, B-cell-depleted T cells, or PBMCs. Subjects who had been exposed to COVID-19, were actively infected with it, or had recovered from it provided the deeply sampled blood TCRbeta repertoires that made up the dataset. The repertoires were released in a freely available public database meant as a resource for research on the immune response to SARS-CoV-2. Samples were obtained from the ongoing ImmuneRACE study (first 160 participants) and from 1,254 subjects provided by 6 global collaborators. Sample metadata almost always included a de-identified subject ID, COVID-19 status, age in years and sex. Where HLA class I and class II types were available, the types were taken from metadata supplied by the sample provider, not from assay-based typing. Results and caveats for the whole study, not just this receptor: How much clinical and demographic metadata was included differed by source and by participant, and the metadata was provided uncurated.

TCRbeta CDR3 regions were amplified from genomic DNA by means of the immunoSEQ Assay, a bias-controlled multiplex PCR. On the study's bioinformatics: The number of nucleated cells in each sample was estimated from the amplification of reference gene primers within the assay. To quantify the absolute abundance of each unique TCRbeta CDR3 rearrangement, sequence reads were collapsed and filtered. For each sample, productive Simpson clonality was calculated as the square root of Simpson's diversity index over productive rearrangements. In its TCRdb copy, this immuneACCESS table keeps in-frame sequences only and misses some clones. Where compared with another copy, unresolved V genes explain less than half of these, and the others have no known cause. That table supplies the V and J calls and clone size; D and trimming were determined from the DNA. The sample includes approximately 260,000 clones, with approximately 91% observed a single time. Of the sample, approximately 2.2% is held by the ten largest clones.

Each collaborating institution followed its own protocols to collect whole blood in K2EDTA tubes. For TCRbeta analysis, collaborators shipped samples in one of three forms: frozen whole blood, isolated PBMCs, or DNA extracted from either of those sample types. Germline trimming amounts to 4 bases on V and 0 bases on J, with 5 as the count of junction bases outside the gene matches. Reading the germline V gene gives CDR1 SGDLS and CDR2 YYNGEE. The CDR3 sequence holds 17 residues, the cysteine and phenylalanine included. CDR3 DNA is the only sequence kept; it has 51 bases, read in frame from the first base. Concerning this clone itself: Its antigen is currently not known. It has no much larger one-base neighbor in the sample; base qualities were not kept.

The receptor was derived from a man aged 45 to 65 with acute or convalescent COVID-19. Rearrangement joined TRBV9 to TRBJ2-1; 12 bases in the junction line up with TRBD2. Sequencing used peripheral blood. This receptor carries the CDR3 CASSPRLAGASYNEQFF. The DNA sequence is TGTGCCAGCAGCCCAAGACTAGCGGGGGCCTCCTACAATGAGCAGTTCTTC.